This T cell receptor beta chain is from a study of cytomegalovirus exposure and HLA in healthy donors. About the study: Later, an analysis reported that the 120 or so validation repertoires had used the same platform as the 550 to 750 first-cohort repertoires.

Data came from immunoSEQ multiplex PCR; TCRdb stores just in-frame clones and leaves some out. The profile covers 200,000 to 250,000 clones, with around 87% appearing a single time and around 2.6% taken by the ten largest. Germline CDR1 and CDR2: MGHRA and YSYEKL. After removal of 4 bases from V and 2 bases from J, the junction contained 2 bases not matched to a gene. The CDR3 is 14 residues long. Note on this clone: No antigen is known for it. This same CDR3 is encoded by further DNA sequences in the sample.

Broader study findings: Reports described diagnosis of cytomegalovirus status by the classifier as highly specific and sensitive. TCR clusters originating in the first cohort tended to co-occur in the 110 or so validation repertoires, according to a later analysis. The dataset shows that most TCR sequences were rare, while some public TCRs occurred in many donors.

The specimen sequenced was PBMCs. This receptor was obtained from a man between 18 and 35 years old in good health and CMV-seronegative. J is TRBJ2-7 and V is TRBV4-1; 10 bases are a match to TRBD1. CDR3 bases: TGCGCCAGCAGCCCGGGACAGGGGACCTACGAGCAGTACTTC. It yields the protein CASSPGQGTYEQYF.